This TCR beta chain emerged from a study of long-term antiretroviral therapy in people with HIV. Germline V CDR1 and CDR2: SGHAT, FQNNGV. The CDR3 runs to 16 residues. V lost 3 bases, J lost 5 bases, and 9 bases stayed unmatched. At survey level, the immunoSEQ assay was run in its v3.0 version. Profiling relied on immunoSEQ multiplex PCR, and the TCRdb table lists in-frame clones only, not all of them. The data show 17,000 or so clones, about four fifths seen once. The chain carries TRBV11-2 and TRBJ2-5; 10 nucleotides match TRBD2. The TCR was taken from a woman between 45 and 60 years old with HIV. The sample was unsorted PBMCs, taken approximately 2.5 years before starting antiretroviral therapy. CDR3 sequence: CASSLASGGARETQYF. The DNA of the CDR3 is TGTGCCAGCAGCTTGGCCAGCGGGGGGGCAAGGGAGACCCAGTACTTC. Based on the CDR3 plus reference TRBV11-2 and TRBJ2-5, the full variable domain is EAGVAQSPRYKIIEKRQSVAFWCNPISGHATLYWYQQILGQGPKLLIQFQNNGVVDDSQLPKDRFSAERLKGVDSTLKIQPAKLEDSAVYLCASSLASGGARETQYFGPGTRLLVL.